The T cell receptor beta chain under discussion was sequenced for a study of post-analysis software for immune sequencing data. Libraries were made from TCR beta cDNA, and they carried unique molecular identifiers. TCRdb redid the calling of the PCR reads with MiXCR, one entry per CDR3 protein. In the table there are approximately 690,000 distinct CDR3 sequences, around 60% of which are singletons. A note on this clonotype: The antigen is undetermined.

Whole-study findings and limits: With TRBV5-6, TRBV5-1 and TRBV20-1 included, about 5 TRBV segments were more frequent in patients than in controls.

Germline CDR1 MDHEN, CDR2 SYDVKM. The CDR3 length is 14 residues. The chain carries TRBV28 and TRBJ2-5, with TRBD2 matching 8 bases. The J call is uncertain, as TRBJ2-7 better fits the DNA end. The sequencing input was blood. The receptor was isolated from a girl aged 2-10 years with multiple sclerosis. In DNA, the CDR3 is TGTGCCAGTACTGAGGGCGGGAGGTCCTACGAGCAGTACTTC. Protein product: CASTEGGRSYEQYF.